These 7 T cell receptor beta chains were sequenced from one sample in a study of T cell changes during pregnancy in multiple sclerosis. TCRdb's copy holds only in-frame clones and misses some; the assay was immunoSEQ multiplex PCR. The profile shows just over 90,000 clones, around 91% of them singletons. Sequencing used peripheral blood, obtained after pregnancy. Receptor source: a female donor in good health, enrolled as a control in a pregnancy study.

V and J are TRBV6-1 and TRBJ1-3, with D possibly matching TRBD1 (6 bases). CDR3 size: 17 residues. The V gene's germline CDR1 is MNHNS and CDR2 SASEGT. Trimming cost V 3 bases and J 0 bases, with 15 bases left between them. CDR3 nucleotides: TGTGCCAGCAGTGAGGGGGCCAGCGGATACTCTGGAAACACCATATATTTT. Residues: CASSEGASGYSGNTIYF.

The rearrangement joins TRBV29-1 to TRBJ1-2; 7 bases are a match to TRBD1. Per germline, CDR1 SQVTM and CDR2 ANQGSEA. The CDR3 loop spans 13 amino acids. J lost 8 bases, V lost 6 bases, and 12 bases had no gene match. CDR3 loop: CSVRLDRVRGYTF. The CDR3 DNA reads TGCAGCGTCCGATTAGACAGGGTTAGGGGCTACACCTTC.

The chain carries TRBV4-3 and TRBJ1-1, with 11 positions matching TRBD1. Germline CDR1 LGHNA, CDR2 YSLEER. The CDR3 loop spans 17 amino acids. The trim removed 4 bases at V and 6 bases at J, leaving 13 bases unmatched. CDR3 sequence reads: CASSRDPYGQGAAEAFF. CDR3 sequence (DNA): TGCGCCAGCAGCCGGGACCCTTATGGACAGGGGGCCGCTGAAGCTTTCTTT.

The chain carries TRBV7-6 and TRBJ2-7; the match to TRBD2 covers 10 bases. CDR1 is SGHVS, CDR2 FNYEAQ, per germline. There are 16 residues in the CDR3. V lost 1 base, J lost 0 bases, and 3 bases stayed unmatched. The CDR3 is CASSLGPSGGSYEQYF. CDR3 DNA sequence: TGTGCCAGCAGCTTAGGGCCTAGCGGGGGCTCCTACGAGCAGTACTTC.

The chain recombines TRBV2 with TRBJ2-7, with a possible D match to TRBD2 (5 bases). Germline-derived CDR1 and CDR2 are SNHLY and FYNNEI. The CDR3 is 12 residues long. V was shortened by 2 bases and J by 6 bases, with 8 bases between the two germline ends. The DNA for the CDR3 is TGTGCCAGCAGTGAACGGGAAATCGAGCAGTACTTC. Amino acids: CASSEREIEQYF.

The chain couples TRBV27 to TRBJ2-3; perhaps TRBD2 as D (5 bases). The CDR3 is 15 residues long. Looked up from germline, CDR1 is MNHEY and CDR2 is SMNVEV (reference sequence). V lost 7 bases and J 8 bases, leaving 22 bases between the germline ends. The CDR3: CASTPRGPTVGTQYF. The CDR3 DNA follows: TGTGCCAGCACCCCCCGGGGTCCAACCGTCGGTACGCAGTATTTT.

This chain joins TRBV19 and TRBJ1-1; D is uncertain. Trimming pared 5 bases from V and 2 bases from J, leaving 12 bases between. From germline, CDR1 is LNHDA and CDR2 SQIVND (reference sequence). The CDR3 runs 14 residues. The CDR3 coding sequence is TGTGCCAGTAGTCCCTCCCCGAGCAACACTGAAGCTTTCTTT. This codes for CASSPSPSNTEAFF.